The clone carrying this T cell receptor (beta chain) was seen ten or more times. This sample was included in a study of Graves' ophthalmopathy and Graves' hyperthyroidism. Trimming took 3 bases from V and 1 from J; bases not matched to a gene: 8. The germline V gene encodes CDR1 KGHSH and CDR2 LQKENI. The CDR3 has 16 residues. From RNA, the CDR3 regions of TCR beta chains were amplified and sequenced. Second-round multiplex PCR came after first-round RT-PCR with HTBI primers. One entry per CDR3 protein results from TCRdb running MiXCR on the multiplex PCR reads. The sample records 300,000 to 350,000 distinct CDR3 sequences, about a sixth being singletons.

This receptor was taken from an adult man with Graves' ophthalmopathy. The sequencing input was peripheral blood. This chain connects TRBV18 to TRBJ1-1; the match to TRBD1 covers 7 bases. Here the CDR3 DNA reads TGTGCCAGCTCACCGAGGGAGGGGGCGCGGAACACTGAAGCTTTCTTT. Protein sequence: CASSPREGARNTEAFF.